These T cell receptor beta chains were read from a single sample in a study of T cells after yellow fever vaccination. In TCRdb, the 5' RACE reads were re-called with MiXCR into one record per CDR3 protein. Of approximately 160,000 distinct CDR3 sequences listed, about a tenth were seen once; the top ten hold approximately 39%. This sample comprised CD8+ T cells sorted from PBMCs, obtained 45 days after the yellow fever booster vaccination. These receptors were taken from a man between 18 and 35 years old who received the YFV17D yellow fever vaccine. The conserved cysteine and the conserved F or W are not part of the CDR3 here.

j_call	v_call	cdr3_aa
TRBJ2-2	TRBV15	ATSMRAPGELF
TRBJ2-1	TRBV5-4	ASSRLGPYNEQF
TRBJ2-5	TRBV19	ASSTGGETQY
TRBJ2-1	TRBV6-2/TRBV6-3	ASSSKDRSYNEQF
TRBJ2-5	TRBV28	ASSPTIYHETQY
TRBJ1-2	TRBV29-1	SVDSHRGKGYGYT
TRBJ1-5	TRBV20-1	SARSSFGTGDTLGSNQPQH
TRBJ2-3	TRBV2	ASRTGPDTQY
TRBJ2-3	TRBV28	ASRGYWSNTDTQY
TRBJ2-7	TRBV4-3	ASSQDRGGDEQY
TRBJ2-5	TRBV4-1	ASSQDPGFQETQY
TRBJ1-3	TRBV29-1	SVGFGNTIY
TRBJ2-1	TRBV6-2/TRBV6-3	ASSRAGGPVIEQF
TRBJ1-1	TRBV10-3	AISESIISGSEAF
TRBJ2-5	TRBV4-1	ASSQDLFAGGRETQY
TRBJ2-3	TRBV7-6	ASSLGTGTDTQY
TRBJ2-7	TRBV6-2/TRBV6-3	ASSWGGSSYEQY
TRBJ2-3	TRBV10-2	ASTLAGGMDTQY
TRBJ1-1	TRBV7-6	ASSRGTTEAF
TRBJ1-1	TRBV7-9	ASRSGGGTEAF
TRBJ1-1	TRBV7-9	ASSLPGVSEAF
TRBJ2-7	TRBV7-3	ASSLSGGLLYEQY
TRBJ1-1	TRBV6-2/TRBV6-3	ASRPGTTEAF
TRBJ1-2	TRBV4-3	ASSQETVPLNGYT
TRBJ2-2	TRBV6-5	ASSYNPTGELF
TRBJ1-1	TRBV7-2	ASSFLNTEAF
TRBJ2-1	TRBV28	ASSLGLPAEQF
TRBJ2-1	TRBV4-3	ASSQVMLDSGDNEQF
TRBJ2-1	TRBV7-2	ASTPIQPGLAGVNEQF
TRBJ1-1	TRBV7-6	ASSLYREGEAF
TRBJ2-7	TRBV7-9	ASSLGGGASSYEQY
TRBJ1-5	TRBV3-1	ASSLTGKSNQPQH
TRBJ1-3	TRBV9	ASSVGSGRFGNTIY
TRBJ2-5	TRBV7-3	ASSPGGGGAETQY
TRBJ2-1	TRBV20-1	SARESGVYNEQF
TRBJ1-1	TRBV11-2	ASSLVGGMNTEAF
TRBJ2-4	TRBV15	ATGRGAEAKNIQY
TRBJ1-4	TRBV29-1	SVSGTGEKLF
TRBJ2-3	TRBV2	ASSELDRDTQY
TRBJ2-3	TRBV6-5	ASRIGLAGDTQY
TRBJ2-2	TRBV7-9	ASSSLQGPRTGELF
TRBJ2-1	TRBV6-2/TRBV6-3	ASRTGNEQF
TRBJ1-6	TRBV5-6	ASSLGPWGNSPLH
TRBJ1-2	TRBV4-1	ASRGHRGNLFYGYT
TRBJ2-2	TRBV5-5	ASSFPGQGYTGELF
TRBJ2-5	TRBV27	ASSSGTRETQY
TRBJ2-3	TRBV5-4	ASRDSNTDTQY
TRBJ1-1	TRBV20-1	SADPLGSTGETEAF
TRBJ1-2	TRBV7-9	ASSSPQDQGYYGYT
TRBJ2-7	TRBV20-1	SARPQGGYEQY
TRBJ2-7	TRBV15	ATSREGTLFGGDEQY